The rows below give T cell receptor beta chains drawn from one sample of a study of T cell responses to AZD1222 COVID-19 vaccine. Repertoires were generated with immunoSEQ multiplex PCR, while TCRdb's copy carries only in-frame clones and drops some. Of 150,000 to 180,000 clones listed, roughly nine tenths are singletons. The sample consisted of peripheral blood, taken on day 0 of MenACWY control vaccination. These receptors all stem from an adult in good health. CDR3s include the opening cysteine and the closing phenylalanine or tryptophan. Fields, in order: J gene, V gene, D gene, CDR3 length, clone size, CDR3 DNA, CDR3 protein. D genes are given only for firm matches. Expanded clones get a size class; other rows say once, few or many, or leave the size out.

TRBJ2-7	TRBV20-1	.	15	few	TGCAGTGCTAGTCGTCTCGGAGAGCCTCCCTACGAGCAGTACTTC	CSASRLGEPPYEQYF
TRBJ2-7	TRBV11-3	.	13	.	TGTGCCAGCAGCCCCTCGTGGGGGGACGAGCAGTACTTC	CASSPSWGDEQYF
TRBJ2-2	TRBV7-9	.	14	.	TGTGCCAGCAGCTTTGGAGGGACTGGCGGGGAGCTGTTTTTT	CASSFGGTGGELFF
TRBJ1-2	TRBV12-3/TRBV12-4	.	13	.	TGTGCCAGCAGTTTAGCAGTAGCTCATGGCTACACCTTC	CASSLAVAHGYTF
TRBJ2-1	TRBV5-4	.	15	.	TGTGCCAGCAGCTTGGCCGGGTTCTCCTACAATGAGCAGTTCTTC	CASSLAGFSYNEQFF
TRBJ1-1	TRBV6-1	TRBD1	15	.	TGTGCCAGCAGTGATGAGGGGGCGCCGGGCACTGAAGCTTTCTTT	CASSDEGAPGTEAFF
TRBJ2-7	TRBV6-5	.	15	.	TGTGCCAGCGTGGCCGGTGGGGTGGCAACCTACGAGCAGTACTTC	CASVAGGVATYEQYF
TRBJ1-5	TRBV6-5	TRBD1	15	few	TGTGCCAGCACCTGGACAGGGACGGGCAATCAGCCCCAGCATTTT	CASTWTGTGNQPQHF
TRBJ2-3	TRBV7-3	TRBD1	16	.	TGTGCCAGCAGCTCCAACAGGGGGCCTGGGACAGATACGCAGTATTTT	CASSSNRGPGTDTQYF
TRBJ2-1	TRBV5-1	.	14	.	TGCGCCAGCAGCCTACGGGACGGCTACAATGAGCAGTTCTTC	CASSLRDGYNEQFF
TRBJ1-1	TRBV5-4	TRBD1	14	.	TGTGCCAGCAGCGCGGACAGGGTCAACACTGAAGCTTTCTTT	CASSADRVNTEAFF
TRBJ2-7	TRBV7-3	TRBD2	14	.	TGTGCCAGCAGCCCTAGCGGGGCTGGATACGAGCAGTACTTC	CASSPSGAGYEQYF
TRBJ2-6	TRBV18	TRBD1	16	.	TGTGCCAGCTCGCAGGACAGGGCAGCTGGGGCCAACGTCCTGACTTTC	CASSQDRAAGANVLTF
TRBJ1-1	TRBV18	.	12	.	TGTGCCAGCTCACCACGAGGGCTTGATGCTTTCTTT	CASSPRGLDAFF
TRBJ1-2	TRBV14	TRBD1	15	.	TGTGCCAGCAGCCAAGGACAGGGACTAGACTATGGCTACACCTTC	CASSQGQGLDYGYTF
TRBJ2-5	TRBV24-1	.	16	once	TGTGCCACCAGTGGCCGGAGGGGAGGGGGCGACGAGACCCAGTACTTC	CATSGRRGGGDETQYF
TRBJ1-2	TRBV14	.	14	.	TGTGCCAGCAGCCAAGATCTTGGGACCTATGGCTACACCTTC	CASSQDLGTYGYTF
TRBJ2-3	TRBV5-1	TRBD2	17	once	TGCGCCAGCAGCTTCTCGGGACTAGCGGACGTCACAGATACGCAGTATTTT	CASSFSGLADVTDTQYF
TRBJ1-3	TRBV21-1	.	17	.	TGTGCCAGCAGCAAAGAGGTCCACAGACGCTCTGGAAACACCATATATTTT	CASSKEVHRRSGNTIYF
TRBJ2-2	TRBV6-2/TRBV6-3	TRBD2	16	.	TGTGCCAGCAGTTACGGTCGGGGGGCGAACACCGGGGAGCTGTTTTTT	CASSYGRGANTGELFF
TRBJ2-6	TRBV5-4	.	16	once	TGTGCCAGCAGCTTGGTGCAGAGCTCTGGGGCCAACGTCCTGACTTTC	CASSLVQSSGANVLTF
TRBJ1-6	TRBV7-6	TRBD1	14	.	TGTGCCAGCAGGGGAGGGGGCTCGGGGTCACCCCTCCACTTT	CASRGGGSGSPLHF
TRBJ1-2	TRBV28	.	10	.	TGTGCATCGGGTTCCTATGGCTACACCTTC	CASGSYGYTF
TRBJ2-3	TRBV7-2	.	14	.	TGTGCCAGCAGCTTAGGGAGACTCACAGATACGCAGTATTTT	CASSLGRLTDTQYF
TRBJ1-1	TRBV18	TRBD1	15	.	TGTGCCAGCTCACCTAGTAAGGGACAGCACACTGAAGCTTTCTTT	CASSPSKGQHTEAFF
TRBJ2-3	TRBV2	.	16	.	TGTGCCAGCAGTGATACGGGGAGTCTTCGCCCAGATACGCAGTATTTT	CASSDTGSLRPDTQYF
TRBJ2-1	TRBV11-2	TRBD2	16	.	TGTGCCAGCAGCTCAGTGTCTTGGCTAGCGGGGAATGAGCAGTTCTTC	CASSSVSWLAGNEQFF
TRBJ1-1	TRBV18	TRBD1	17	.	TGTGCCAGCTCACCAAATATAGGGGACAGCAGAAACACTGAAGCTTTCTTT	CASSPNIGDSRNTEAFF
TRBJ2-3	TRBV9	.	15	.	TGTGCCAGCAGCGTAGGCGGGGAGGCCGGAAATACGCAGTATTTT	CASSVGGEAGNTQYF
TRBJ1-4	TRBV15	TRBD1	15	.	TGTGCCACCAGCAGAGCCGGGACAGGGAATGAAAAACTGTTTTTT	CATSRAGTGNEKLFF
TRBJ1-1	TRBV5-4	TRBD1	15	.	TGTGCCAGCAGCTGGAGGACAGGGGGTCGAACTGAAGCTTTCTTT	CASSWRTGGRTEAFF
TRBJ2-3	TRBV2	TRBD2	14	.	TGTGCCAGCAGTTGGACTAGCGGGGGGGATACGCAGTATTTT	CASSWTSGGDTQYF
TRBJ1-5	TRBV7-6	.	15	.	TGTGCCAGCAGCTTAGCGGTGGGAAGCAATCAGCCCCAGCATTTT	CASSLAVGSNQPQHF
TRBJ1-4	TRBV12-3/TRBV12-4	TRBD1	13	.	TGTGCCAGCAGTTATGGGACAGGGGACAAACTGTTTTTT	CASSYGTGDKLFF
TRBJ2-3	TRBV7-9	TRBD1	15	.	TGTGCCAGCAGCCCCCGACAGGGTAGCACAGATACGCAGTATTTT	CASSPRQGSTDTQYF
TRBJ1-2	TRBV7-2	.	14	few	TGTGCCAGCAGCTTAGGGCCGGAGAACTATGGCTACACCTTC	CASSLGPENYGYTF
TRBJ2-3	TRBV5-1	.	13	.	TGCGCCAGCACGCCGAGACCCACAGATACGCAGTATTTT	CASTPRPTDTQYF
TRBJ1-4	TRBV3-1/TRBV3-2	TRBD1	14	few	TGTGCCAGCAGCCAGGCTGGACAGGGCTGGAAACTGTTTTTT	CASSQAGQGWKLFF
TRBJ2-3	TRBV9	.	14	.	TGTGCCAGCAGCCGTTTCGGTAGCACAGATACGCAGTATTTT	CASSRFGSTDTQYF
TRBJ2-1	TRBV11-3	.	14	.	TGTGCCAGCAGCTCCTGGGCCATGGCCGACGAGCAGTTCTTC	CASSSWAMADEQFF
TRBJ1-2	TRBV5-6	.	15	.	TGTGCCAGCAGCTTGGTTGATGAGCCCATCAACCGCTACACCTTC	CASSLVDEPINRYTF